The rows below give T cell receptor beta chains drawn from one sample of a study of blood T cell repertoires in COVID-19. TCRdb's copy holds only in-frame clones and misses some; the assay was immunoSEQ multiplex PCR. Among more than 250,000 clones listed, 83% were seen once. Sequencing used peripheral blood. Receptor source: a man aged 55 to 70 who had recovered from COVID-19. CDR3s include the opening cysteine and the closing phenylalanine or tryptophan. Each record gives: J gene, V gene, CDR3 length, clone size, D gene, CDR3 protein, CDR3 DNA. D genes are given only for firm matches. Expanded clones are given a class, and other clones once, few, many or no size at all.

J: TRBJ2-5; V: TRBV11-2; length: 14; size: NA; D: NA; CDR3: CASSLGYGQETQYF; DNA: TGTGCCAGCAGCTTAGGGTACGGCCAAGAGACCCAGTACTTC
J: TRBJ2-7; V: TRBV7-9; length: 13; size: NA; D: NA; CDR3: CASSRRSEREQYF; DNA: TGTGCCAGCAGCCGGCGGAGTGAACGCGAGCAGTACTTC
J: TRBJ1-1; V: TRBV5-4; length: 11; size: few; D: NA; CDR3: CASSSVREAFF; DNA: TGTGCCAGCAGCTCTGTCCGGGAAGCTTTCTTT
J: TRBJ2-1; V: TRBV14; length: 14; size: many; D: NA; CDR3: CASSQGGLGSEQFF; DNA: TGTGCCAGCAGCCAAGGAGGTCTGGGTAGTGAGCAGTTCTTC
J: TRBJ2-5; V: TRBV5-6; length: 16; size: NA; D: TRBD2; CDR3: CASSSPPGGRDETQYF; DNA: TGTGCCAGCAGCTCCCCCCCGGGGGGGCGCGATGAGACCCAGTACTTC
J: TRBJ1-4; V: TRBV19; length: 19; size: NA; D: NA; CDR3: CASSIGAAGTPRPNEKLFF; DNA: TGTGCCAGTAGTATTGGGGCAGCCGGTACTCCGCGGCCTAATGAAAAACTGTTTTTT
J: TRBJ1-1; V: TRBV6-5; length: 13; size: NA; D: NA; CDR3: CASSYRRGTEAFF; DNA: TGTGCCAGCAGTTACCGACGGGGGACTGAAGCTTTCTTT
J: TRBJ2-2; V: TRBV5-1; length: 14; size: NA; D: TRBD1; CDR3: CASRGQGDTGELFF; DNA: TGCGCCAGCAGAGGACAGGGGGACACCGGGGAGCTGTTTTTT
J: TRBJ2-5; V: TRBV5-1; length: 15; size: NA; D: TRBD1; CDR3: CASSSGQGVGETQYF; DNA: TGCGCCAGCAGCTCCGGACAGGGGGTTGGAGAGACCCAGTACTTC
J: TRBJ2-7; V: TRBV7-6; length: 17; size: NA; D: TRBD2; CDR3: CASSPQAPSGGAYEQYF; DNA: TGTGCCAGCAGCCCCCAAGCCCCTAGCGGGGGGGCCTACGAGCAGTACTTC
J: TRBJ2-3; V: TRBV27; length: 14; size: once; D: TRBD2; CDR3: CASYSGGPTDTQYF; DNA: TGTGCCAGCTACTCGGGAGGCCCCACAGATACGCAGTATTTT
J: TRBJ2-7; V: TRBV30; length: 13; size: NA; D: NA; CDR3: CAQGGDFGYEQYF; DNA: TGTGCTCAAGGAGGGGATTTCGGGTACGAGCAGTACTTC
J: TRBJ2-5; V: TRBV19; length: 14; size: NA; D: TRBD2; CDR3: CASSNRGGWETQYF; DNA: TGTGCCAGTAGTAATCGCGGGGGTTGGGAGACCCAGTACTTC
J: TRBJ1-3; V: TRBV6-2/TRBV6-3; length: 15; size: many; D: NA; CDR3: CASSYPHPGGNTIYF; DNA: TGTGCCAGCAGTTACCCTCATCCAGGAGGAAACACCATATATTTT
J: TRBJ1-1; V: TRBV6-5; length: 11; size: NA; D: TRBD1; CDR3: CASSFGQVAFF; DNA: TGTGCCAGCAGCTTCGGACAGGTGGCTTTCTTT
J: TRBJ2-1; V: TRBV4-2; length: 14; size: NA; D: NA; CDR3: CASSQGGGRDEQFF; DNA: TGTGCCAGCAGCCAAGGGGGGGGCAGGGATGAGCAGTTCTTC
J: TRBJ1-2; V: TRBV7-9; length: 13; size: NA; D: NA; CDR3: CASSLETVYGYTF; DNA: TGTGCCAGCAGCTTAGAGACAGTCTATGGCTACACCTTC
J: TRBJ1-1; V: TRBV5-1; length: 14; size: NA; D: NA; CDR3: CASSFRGFDTEAFF; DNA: TGCGCCAGCAGCTTCAGGGGATTTGACACTGAAGCTTTCTTT
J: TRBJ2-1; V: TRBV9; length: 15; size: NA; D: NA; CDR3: CASSGTGSSYNEQFF; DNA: TGTGCCAGCAGCGGAACAGGTAGCTCCTACAATGAGCAGTTCTTC
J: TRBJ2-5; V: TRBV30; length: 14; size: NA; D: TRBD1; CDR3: CAWKTGVRVETQYF; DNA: TGTGCCTGGAAAACAGGGGTTAGAGTGGAGACCCAGTACTTC
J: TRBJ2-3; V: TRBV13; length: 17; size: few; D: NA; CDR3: CASSLRRGQASTDTQYF; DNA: TGTGCCAGCAGCTTACGTCGCGGGCAGGCTAGCACAGATACGCAGTATTTT
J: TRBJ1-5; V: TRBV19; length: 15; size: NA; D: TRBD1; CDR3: CASRRQGPSNQPQHF; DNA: TGTGCCAGTAGACGACAGGGGCCTAGCAATCAGCCCCAGCATTTT
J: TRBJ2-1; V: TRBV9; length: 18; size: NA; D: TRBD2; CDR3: CASSLFHPAGGPGNEQFF; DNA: TGTGCCAGCAGCCTCTTTCATCCCGCGGGGGGGCCTGGGAATGAGCAGTTCTTC
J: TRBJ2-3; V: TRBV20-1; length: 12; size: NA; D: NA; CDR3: CSASIRGDTQYF; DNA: TGCAGTGCTAGTATCCGAGGAGATACGCAGTATTTT
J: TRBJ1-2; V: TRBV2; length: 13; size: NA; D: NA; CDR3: CATSGYGWEGYTF; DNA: TGTGCCACCAGCGGTTATGGCTGGGAGGGCTACACCTTC
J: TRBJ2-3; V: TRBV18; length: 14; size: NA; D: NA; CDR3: CASSPQGSTDTQYF; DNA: TGTGCCAGCTCACCTCAGGGTAGCACAGATACGCAGTATTTT
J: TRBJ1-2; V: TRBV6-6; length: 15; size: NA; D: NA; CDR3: CASRSQGRTSYGYTF; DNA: TGTGCCAGCAGGTCTCAGGGGCGGACATCCTATGGCTACACCTTC
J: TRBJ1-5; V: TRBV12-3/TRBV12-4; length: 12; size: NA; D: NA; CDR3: CASSFPHQPQHF; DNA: TGTGCCAGCAGTTTTCCTCATCAGCCCCAGCATTTT
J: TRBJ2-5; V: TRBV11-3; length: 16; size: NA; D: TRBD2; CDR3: CASSKRTSGKQETQYF; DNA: TGTGCCAGCAGTAAGAGGACTAGCGGGAAACAAGAGACCCAGTACTTC
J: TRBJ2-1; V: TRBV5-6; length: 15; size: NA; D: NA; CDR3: CASSYSGANYNEQFF; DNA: TGTGCCAGCAGCTATAGCGGTGCTAACTACAATGAGCAGTTCTTC
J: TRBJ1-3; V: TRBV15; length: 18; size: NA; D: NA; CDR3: CATSRDTPVSRSGNTIYF; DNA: TGTGCCACCAGCAGAGACACCCCGGTCTCACGCTCTGGAAACACCATATATTTT
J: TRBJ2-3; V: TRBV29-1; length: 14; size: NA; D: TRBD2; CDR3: CSVLAGGPKDTQYF; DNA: TGCAGCGTCTTAGCGGGAGGGCCCAAAGATACGCAGTATTTT
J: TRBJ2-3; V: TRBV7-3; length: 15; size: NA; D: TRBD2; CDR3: CASNQAGGLTDTQYF; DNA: TGTGCCAGCAACCAAGCGGGGGGACTCACAGATACGCAGTATTTT
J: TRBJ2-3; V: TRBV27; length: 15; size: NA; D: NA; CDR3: CASSPLGRAADTQYF; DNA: TGTGCCAGCAGTCCCCTGGGCAGGGCGGCAGATACGCAGTATTTT
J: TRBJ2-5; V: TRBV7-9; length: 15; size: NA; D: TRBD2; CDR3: CASSSPGGNQETQYF; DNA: TGTGCCAGCAGCTCCCCGGGGGGTAACCAAGAGACCCAGTACTTC
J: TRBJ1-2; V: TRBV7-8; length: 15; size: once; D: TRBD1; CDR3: CASSLGQGANYGYTF; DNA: TGTGCCAGCAGCTTAGGGCAGGGGGCGAACTATGGCTACACCTTC
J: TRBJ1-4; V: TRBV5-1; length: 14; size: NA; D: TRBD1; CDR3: CASSPGTGREKLFF; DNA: TGCGCCAGCAGCCCAGGGACAGGGAGGGAAAAACTGTTTTTT
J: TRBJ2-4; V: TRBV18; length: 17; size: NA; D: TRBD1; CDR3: CASSPITGGLAKNIQYF; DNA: TGTGCCAGCTCACCAATAACAGGGGGGCTAGCCAAAAACATTCAGTACTTC
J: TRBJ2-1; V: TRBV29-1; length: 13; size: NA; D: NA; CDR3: CSVSGVYDNEQFF; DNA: TGCAGCGTTTCCGGGGTATACGACAATGAGCAGTTCTTC
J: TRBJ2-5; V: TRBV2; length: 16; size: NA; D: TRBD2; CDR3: CASSYAGLAAKETQYF; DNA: TGTGCCAGCAGTTACGCGGGACTAGCGGCGAAAGAGACCCAGTACTTC
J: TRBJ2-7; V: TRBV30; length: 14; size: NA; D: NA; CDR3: CAWSVAVGDYEQYF; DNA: TGTGCCTGGAGTGTGGCAGTCGGGGACTACGAGCAGTACTTC
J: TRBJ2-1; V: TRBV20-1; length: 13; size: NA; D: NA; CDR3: CSASRSGYNEQFF; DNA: TGCAGTGCTAGTAGATCGGGCTACAATGAGCAGTTCTTC
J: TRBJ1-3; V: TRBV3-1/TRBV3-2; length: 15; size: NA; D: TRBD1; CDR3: CASSPYRGPSDTIYF; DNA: TGTGCCAGCAGCCCCTACAGGGGGCCTTCTGACACCATATATTTT
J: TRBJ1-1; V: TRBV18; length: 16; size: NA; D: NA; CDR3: CASSPIRTEMNTEAFF; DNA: TGTGCCAGCTCACCAATTCGGACAGAAATGAACACTGAAGCTTTCTTT
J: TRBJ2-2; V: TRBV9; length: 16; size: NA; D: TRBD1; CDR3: CASSGQGLGGNGELFF; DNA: TGTGCCAGCAGCGGACAGGGGCTCGGTGGTAACGGGGAGCTGTTTTTT
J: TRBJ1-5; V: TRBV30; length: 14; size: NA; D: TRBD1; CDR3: CAWSRDRGNQPQHF; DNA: TGTGCCTGGAGTAGGGACAGGGGCAATCAGCCCCAGCATTTT
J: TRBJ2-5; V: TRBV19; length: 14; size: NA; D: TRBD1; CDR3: CASSRTGQQETQYF; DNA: TGTGCCAGTAGCCGGACAGGGCAACAAGAGACCCAGTACTTC
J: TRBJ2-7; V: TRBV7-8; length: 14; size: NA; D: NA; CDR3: CASSLGFVGAEQYF; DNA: TGTGCCAGCAGCTTAGGATTTGTTGGAGCCGAGCAGTACTTC
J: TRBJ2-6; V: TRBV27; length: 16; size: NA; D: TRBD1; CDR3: CASRPGTGFGANVLTF; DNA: TGTGCCAGCCGTCCCGGGACAGGGTTTGGGGCCAACGTCCTGACTTTC
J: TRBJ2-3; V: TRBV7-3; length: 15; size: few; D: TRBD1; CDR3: CASSFSGQSTDTQYF; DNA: TGTGCCAGCAGCTTCTCGGGACAGAGCACAGATACGCAGTATTTT
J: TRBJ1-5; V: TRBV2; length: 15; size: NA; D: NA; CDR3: CASSEAGGTGQPQHF; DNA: TGTGCCAGCAGTGAAGCGGGAGGGACTGGTCAGCCCCAGCATTTT
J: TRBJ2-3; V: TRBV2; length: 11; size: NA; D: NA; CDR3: CASALHETQYF; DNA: TGTGCCAGCGCCCTCCATGAGACGCAGTATTTT
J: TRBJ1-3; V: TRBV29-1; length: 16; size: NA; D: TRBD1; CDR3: CSVEDARTGFGNTIYF; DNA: TGCAGCGTTGAAGATGCCCGGACAGGGTTTGGAAACACCATATATTTT
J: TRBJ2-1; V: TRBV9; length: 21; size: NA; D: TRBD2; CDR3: CASSVIPRLAGVGSSYNEQFF; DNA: TGTGCCAGCAGCGTTATCCCCAGACTAGCGGGGGTCGGGAGTTCCTACAATGAGCAGTTCTTC